This T cell receptor beta chain was retrieved from a study of blood T cell repertoires in COVID-19. Study-wide context: The analysed material was cDNA or gDNA that came from T cells, B-cell-depleted T cells, or PBMCs.

Authors' analysis steps: Nucleated cell counts were estimated from reference gene primer amplification. TCRdb's table, derived via immunoSEQ multiplex PCR, lists solely in-frame clones and lacks some. For V, J and clone size, that table is used; D and trimming come from the DNA. The data contain around 120,000 clones, over 65% of them singletons. V was cut by 0 bases and J by 3 bases, with 8 bases left in between. The CDR3 consists of 14 residues. CDR1 MDHEN and CDR2 SYDVKM come from the germline V gene. The receptor was derived from a human donor with acute or convalescent COVID-19. The donor label of this sample is uncertain. The sequenced sample consisted of peripheral blood. This sequence joins TRBV28 and TRBJ1-2; D gene uncertain. In DNA, the CDR3 is TGTGCCAGCAGTTTATGGGGCGGGGACTATGGCTACACCTTC. Its translation is CASSLWGGDYGYTF.